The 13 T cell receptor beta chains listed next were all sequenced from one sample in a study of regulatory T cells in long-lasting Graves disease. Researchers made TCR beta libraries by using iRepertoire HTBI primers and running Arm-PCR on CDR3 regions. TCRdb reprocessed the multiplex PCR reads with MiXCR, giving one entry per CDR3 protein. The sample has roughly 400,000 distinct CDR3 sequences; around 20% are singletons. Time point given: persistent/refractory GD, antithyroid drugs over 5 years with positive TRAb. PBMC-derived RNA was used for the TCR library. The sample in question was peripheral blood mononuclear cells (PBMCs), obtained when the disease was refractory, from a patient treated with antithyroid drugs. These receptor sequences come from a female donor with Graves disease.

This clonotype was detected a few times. The CDR3 DNA follows: TGTGCCAGCAGCCCTCGGCAGGGGGCCTACGGAGAAGCTTTCTTT. Encoded protein: CASSPRQGAYGEAFF. This chain joins TRBV5-6 and TRBJ1-1; TRBD1 agrees at 8 bases. The length of the CDR3 is 15 residues. V shed 4 bases, J shed 8 bases, and the junction held 13 bases outside the gene matches. Germline V gives CDR1 SGHDT, CDR2 YYEEEE.

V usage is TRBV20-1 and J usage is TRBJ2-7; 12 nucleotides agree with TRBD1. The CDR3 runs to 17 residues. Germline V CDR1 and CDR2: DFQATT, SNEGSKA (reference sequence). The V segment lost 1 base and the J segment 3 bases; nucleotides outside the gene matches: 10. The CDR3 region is CSARVRPRDRGLYEQYF. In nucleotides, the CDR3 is TGCAGTGCTAGAGTCCGACCCCGGGACAGGGGGCTCTACGAGCAGTACTTC.

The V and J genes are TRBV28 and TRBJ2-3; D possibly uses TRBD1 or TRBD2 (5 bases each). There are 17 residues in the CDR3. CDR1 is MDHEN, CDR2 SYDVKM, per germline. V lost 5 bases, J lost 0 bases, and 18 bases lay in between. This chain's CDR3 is CASSDPGPHGSTDTQYF. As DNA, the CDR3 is TGTGCCAGCAGTGATCCGGGACCCCATGGTAGCACAGATACGCAGTATTTT. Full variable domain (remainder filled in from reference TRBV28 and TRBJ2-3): DVKVTQSSRYLVKRTGEKVFLECVQDMDHENMFWYRQDPGLGLRLIYFSYDVKMKEKGDIPEGYSVSREKKERFSLILESASTNQTSMYLCASSDPGPHGSTDTQYFGPGTRLTVL.

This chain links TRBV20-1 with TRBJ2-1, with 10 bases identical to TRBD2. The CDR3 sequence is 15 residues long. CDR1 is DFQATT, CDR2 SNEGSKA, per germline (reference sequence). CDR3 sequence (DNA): TGCAGGGCCGGACTAGCGGTTCGCTCCTACAATGAGCAGTTCTTC. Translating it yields CRAGLAVRSYNEQFF.

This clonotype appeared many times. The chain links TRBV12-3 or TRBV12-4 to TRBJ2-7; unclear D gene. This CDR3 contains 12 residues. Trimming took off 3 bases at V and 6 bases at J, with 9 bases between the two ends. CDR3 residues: CASSLRAPEQYF. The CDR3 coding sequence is TGTGCCAGCAGTTTGCGTGCTCCCGAGCAGTACTTC.

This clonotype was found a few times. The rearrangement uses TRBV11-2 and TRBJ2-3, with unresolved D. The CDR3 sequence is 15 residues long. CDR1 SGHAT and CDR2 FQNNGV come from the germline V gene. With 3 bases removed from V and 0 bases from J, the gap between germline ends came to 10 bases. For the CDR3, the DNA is TGTGCCAGCAGCTTCGGCAGAGCTAGCACAGATACGCAGTATTTT. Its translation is CASSFGRASTDTQYF. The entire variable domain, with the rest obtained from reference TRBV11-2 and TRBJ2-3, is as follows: EAGVAQSPRYKIIEKRQSVAFWCNPISGHATLYWYQQILGQGPKLLIQFQNNGVVDDSQLPKDRFSAERLKGVDSTLKIQPAKLEDSAVYLCASSFGRASTDTQYFGPGTRLTVL.

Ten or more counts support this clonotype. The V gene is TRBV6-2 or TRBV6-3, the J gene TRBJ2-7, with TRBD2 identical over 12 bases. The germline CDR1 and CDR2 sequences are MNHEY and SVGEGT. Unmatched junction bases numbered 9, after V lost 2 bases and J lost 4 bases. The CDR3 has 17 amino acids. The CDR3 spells CASSYQGLAGQGYEQYF. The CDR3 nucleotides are TGTGCCAGCAGTTACCAAGGACTAGCGGGACAAGGGTACGAGCAGTACTTC.

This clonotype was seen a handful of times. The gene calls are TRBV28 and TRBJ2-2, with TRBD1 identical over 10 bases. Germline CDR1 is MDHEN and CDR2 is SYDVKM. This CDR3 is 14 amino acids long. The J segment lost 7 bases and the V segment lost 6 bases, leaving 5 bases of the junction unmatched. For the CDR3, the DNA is TGTGCCAGCAGGACAGGGGGCGAGGTCGGGGAGCTGTTTTTT. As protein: CASRTGGEVGELFF. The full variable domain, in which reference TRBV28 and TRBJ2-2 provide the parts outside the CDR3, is DVKVTQSSRYLVKRTGEKVFLECVQDMDHENMFWYRQDPGLGLRLIYFSYDVKMKEKGDIPEGYSVSREKKERFSLILESASTNQTSMYLCASRTGGEVGELFFGEGSRLTVL.

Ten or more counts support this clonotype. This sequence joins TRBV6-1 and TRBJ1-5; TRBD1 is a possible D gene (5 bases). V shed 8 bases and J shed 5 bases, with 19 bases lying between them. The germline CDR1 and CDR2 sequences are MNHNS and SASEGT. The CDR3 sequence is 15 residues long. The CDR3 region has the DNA TGTGCCAGCGGCTACACGGGGGGACGAGATCAGCCCCAGCATTTT. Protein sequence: CASGYTGGRDQPQHF.

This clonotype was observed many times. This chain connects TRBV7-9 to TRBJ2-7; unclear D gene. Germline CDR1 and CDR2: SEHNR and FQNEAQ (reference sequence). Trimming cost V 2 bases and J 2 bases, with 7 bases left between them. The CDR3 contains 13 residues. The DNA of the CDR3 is TGTGCCAGCAGCTTAAGCTTGACCTACGAGCAGTACTTC. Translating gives CASSLSLTYEQYF.

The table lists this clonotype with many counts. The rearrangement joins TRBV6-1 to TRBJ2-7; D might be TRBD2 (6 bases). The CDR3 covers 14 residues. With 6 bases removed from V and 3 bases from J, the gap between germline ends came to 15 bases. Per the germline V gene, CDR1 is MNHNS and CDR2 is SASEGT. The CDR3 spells CASRDWDWIYEQYF. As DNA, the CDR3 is TGTGCCAGCAGAGACTGGGACTGGATCTACGAGCAGTACTTC.

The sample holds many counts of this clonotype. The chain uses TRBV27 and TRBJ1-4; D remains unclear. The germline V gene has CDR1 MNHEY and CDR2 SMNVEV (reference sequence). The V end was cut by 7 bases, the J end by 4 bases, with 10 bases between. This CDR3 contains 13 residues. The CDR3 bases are TGTGCCAGCAAAATGGGCCTTAATGAAAAACTGTTTTTT. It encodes CASKMGLNEKLFF.

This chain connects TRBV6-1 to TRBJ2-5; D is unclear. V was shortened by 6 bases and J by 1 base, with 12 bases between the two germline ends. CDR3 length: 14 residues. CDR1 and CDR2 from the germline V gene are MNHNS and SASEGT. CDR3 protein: CASSRRMSQETQYF. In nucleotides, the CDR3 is TGTGCCAGCAGCCGACGAATGTCCCAAGAGACCCAGTACTTC.